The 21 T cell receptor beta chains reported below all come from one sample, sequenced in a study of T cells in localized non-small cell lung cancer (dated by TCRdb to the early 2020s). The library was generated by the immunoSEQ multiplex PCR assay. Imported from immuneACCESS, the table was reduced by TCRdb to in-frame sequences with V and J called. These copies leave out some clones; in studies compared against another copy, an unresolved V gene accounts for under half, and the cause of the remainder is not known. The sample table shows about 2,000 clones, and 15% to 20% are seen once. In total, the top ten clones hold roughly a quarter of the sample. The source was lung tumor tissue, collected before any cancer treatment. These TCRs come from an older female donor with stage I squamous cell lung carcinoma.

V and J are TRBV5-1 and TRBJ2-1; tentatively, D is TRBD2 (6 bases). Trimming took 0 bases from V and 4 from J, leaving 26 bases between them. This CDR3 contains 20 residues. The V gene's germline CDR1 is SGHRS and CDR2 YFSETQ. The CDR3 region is CASSLEAWGSLGRKYNEQFF. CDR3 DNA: TGCGCCAGCAGCTTGGAGGCTTGGGGGTCTTTGGGGAGGAAATACAATGAGCAGTTCTTC.

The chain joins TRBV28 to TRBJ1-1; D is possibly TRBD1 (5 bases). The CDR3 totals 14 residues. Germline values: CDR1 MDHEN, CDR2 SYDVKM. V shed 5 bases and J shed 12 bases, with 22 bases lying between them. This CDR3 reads CASSPPQGSLRTFF. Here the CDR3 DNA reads TGTGCCAGCAGTCCACCCCAGGGCTCCCTAAGAACTTTCTTT.

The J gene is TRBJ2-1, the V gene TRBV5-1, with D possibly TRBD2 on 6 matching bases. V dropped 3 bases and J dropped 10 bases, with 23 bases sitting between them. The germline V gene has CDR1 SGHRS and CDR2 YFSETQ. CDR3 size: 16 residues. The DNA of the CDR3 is TGCGCCAGCAGCTGGAGGGACTCGCTAACCACCAGGGAGCAGTTCTTC. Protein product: CASSWRDSLTTREQFF.

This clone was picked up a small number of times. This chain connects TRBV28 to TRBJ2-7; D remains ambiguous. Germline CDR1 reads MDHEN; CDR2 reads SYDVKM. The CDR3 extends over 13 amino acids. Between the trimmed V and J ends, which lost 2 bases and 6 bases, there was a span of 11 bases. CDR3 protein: CASSLPPLREQYF. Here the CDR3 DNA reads TGTGCCAGCAGTTTACCTCCTTTACGCGAGCAGTACTTC.

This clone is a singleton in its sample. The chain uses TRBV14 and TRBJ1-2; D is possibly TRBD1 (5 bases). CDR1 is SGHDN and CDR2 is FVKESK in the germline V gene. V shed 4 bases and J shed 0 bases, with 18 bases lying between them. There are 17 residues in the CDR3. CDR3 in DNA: TGTGCCAGCAGCCCCTATCGAGAGGGCAGGGCTAACTATGGCTACACCTTC. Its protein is CASSPYREGRANYGYTF.

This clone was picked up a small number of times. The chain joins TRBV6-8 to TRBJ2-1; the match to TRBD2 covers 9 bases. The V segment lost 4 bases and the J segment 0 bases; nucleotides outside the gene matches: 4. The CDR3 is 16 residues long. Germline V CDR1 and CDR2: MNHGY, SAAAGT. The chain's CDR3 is CASSSFSGSSYNEQFF. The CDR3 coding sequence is TGTGCCAGCAGTTCCTTTAGCGGGAGCTCCTACAATGAGCAGTTCTTC.

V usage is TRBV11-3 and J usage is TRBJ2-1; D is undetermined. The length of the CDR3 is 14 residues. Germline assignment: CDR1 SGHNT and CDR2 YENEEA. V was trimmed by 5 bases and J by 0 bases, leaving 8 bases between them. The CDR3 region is CASSEESSYNEQFF. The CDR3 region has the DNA TGTGCCAGCAGCGAGGAAAGCTCCTACAATGAGCAGTTCTTC.

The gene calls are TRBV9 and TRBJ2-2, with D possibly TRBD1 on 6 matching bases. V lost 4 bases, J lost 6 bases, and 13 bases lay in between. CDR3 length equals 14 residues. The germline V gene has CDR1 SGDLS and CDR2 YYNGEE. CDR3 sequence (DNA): TGTGCCAGCAGCATACAGGGAGCCGCCGGGGAGCTGTTTTTT. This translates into CASSIQGAAGELFF. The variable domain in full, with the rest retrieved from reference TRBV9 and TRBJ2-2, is DSGVTQTPKHLITATGQRVTLRCSPRSGDLSVYWYQQSLDQGLQFLIQYYNGEERAKGNILERFSAQQFPDLHSELNLSSLELGDSALYFCASSIQGAAGELFFGEGSRLTVL.

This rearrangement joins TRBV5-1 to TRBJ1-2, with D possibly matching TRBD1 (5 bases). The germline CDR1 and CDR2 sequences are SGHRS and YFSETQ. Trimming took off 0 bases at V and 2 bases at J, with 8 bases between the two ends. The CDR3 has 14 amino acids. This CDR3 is CASSLAQANYGYTF. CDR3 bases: TGCGCCAGCAGCTTGGCACAGGCCAACTATGGCTACACCTTC.

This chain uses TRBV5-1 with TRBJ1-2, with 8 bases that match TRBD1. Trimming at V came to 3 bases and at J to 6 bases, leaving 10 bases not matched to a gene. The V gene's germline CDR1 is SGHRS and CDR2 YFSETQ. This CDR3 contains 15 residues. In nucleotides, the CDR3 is TGCGCCAGCAGCTCCACGGACAGGGAAATAGATGGCTACACCTTC. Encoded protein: CASSSTDREIDGYTF. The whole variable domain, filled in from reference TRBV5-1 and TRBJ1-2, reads KAGVTQTPRYLIKTRGQQVTLSCSPISGHRSVSWYQQTPGQGLQFLFEYFSETQRNKGNFPGRFSGRQFSNSRSEMNVSTLELGDSALYLCASSSTDREIDGYTFGSGTRLTVV.

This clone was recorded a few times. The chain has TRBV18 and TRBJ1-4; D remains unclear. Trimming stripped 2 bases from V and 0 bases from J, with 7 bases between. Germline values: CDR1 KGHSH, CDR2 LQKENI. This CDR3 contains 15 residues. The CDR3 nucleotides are TGTGCCAGCTCACCATTGGGGACAACTAATGAAAAACTGTTTTTT. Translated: CASSPLGTTNEKLFF.

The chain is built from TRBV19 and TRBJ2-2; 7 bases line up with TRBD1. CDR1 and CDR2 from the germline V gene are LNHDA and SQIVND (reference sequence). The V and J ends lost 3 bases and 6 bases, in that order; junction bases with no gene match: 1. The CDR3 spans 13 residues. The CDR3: CASSITGAGELFF. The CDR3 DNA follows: TGTGCCAGTAGTATTACAGGGGCCGGGGAGCTGTTTTTT. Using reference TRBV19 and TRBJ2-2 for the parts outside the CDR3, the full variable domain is DGGITQSPKYLFRKEGQNVTLSCEQNLNHDAMYWYRQDPGQGLRLIYYSQIVNDFQKGDIAEGYSVSREKKESFPLTVTSAQKNPTAFYLCASSITGAGELFFGEGSRLTVL.

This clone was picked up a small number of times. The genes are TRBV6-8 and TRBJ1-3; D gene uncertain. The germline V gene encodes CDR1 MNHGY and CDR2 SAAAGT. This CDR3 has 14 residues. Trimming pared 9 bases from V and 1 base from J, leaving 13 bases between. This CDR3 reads CASLKGGSGNTIYF. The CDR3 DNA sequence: TGTGCCAGTTTGAAGGGAGGGTCTGGAAACACCATATATTTT.

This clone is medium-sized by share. The CDR3 bases are TGCGCCAGCAGTGACCAGGGACTAGCGGGAGGGTCCTACGAGCAGTACTTC. Translating gives CASSDQGLAGGSYEQYF. The chain recombines TRBV10-1 with TRBJ2-7; 16 positions match TRBD2. The CDR3 length is 17 residues. Germline V CDR1 and CDR2: WNHNN, SYGVQD (reference sequence). V lost 3 bases to trimming and J lost 1 base; unmatched junction nucleotides: 3.

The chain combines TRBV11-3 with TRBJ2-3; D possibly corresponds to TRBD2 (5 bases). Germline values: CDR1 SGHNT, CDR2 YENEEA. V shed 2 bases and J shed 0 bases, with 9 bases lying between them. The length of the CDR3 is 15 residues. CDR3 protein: CASSLLAPSTDTQYF. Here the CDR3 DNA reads TGTGCCAGCAGCTTACTAGCCCCTAGCACAGATACGCAGTATTTT.

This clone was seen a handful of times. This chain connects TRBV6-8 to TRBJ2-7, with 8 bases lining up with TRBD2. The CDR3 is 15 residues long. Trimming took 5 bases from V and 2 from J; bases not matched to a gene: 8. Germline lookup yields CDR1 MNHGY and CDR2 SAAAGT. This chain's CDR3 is CASSALAGATYEQYF. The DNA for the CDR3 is TGTGCCAGCAGTGCCCTAGCGGGCGCTACCTACGAGCAGTACTTC.

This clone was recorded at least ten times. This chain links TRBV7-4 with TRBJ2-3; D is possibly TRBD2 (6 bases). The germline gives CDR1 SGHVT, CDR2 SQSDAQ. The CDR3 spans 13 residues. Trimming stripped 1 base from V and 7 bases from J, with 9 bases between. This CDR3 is CASSLDGSYTQYF. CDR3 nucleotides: TGTGCCAGCAGCTTAGACGGGAGCTATACGCAGTATTTT.

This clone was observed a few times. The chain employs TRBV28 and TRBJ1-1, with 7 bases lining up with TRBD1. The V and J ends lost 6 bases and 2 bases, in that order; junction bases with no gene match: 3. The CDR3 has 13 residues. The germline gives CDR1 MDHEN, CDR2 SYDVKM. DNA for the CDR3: TGTGCCAGCAGGGGGACAGTCAACACTGAAGCTTTCTTT. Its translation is CASRGTVNTEAFF.

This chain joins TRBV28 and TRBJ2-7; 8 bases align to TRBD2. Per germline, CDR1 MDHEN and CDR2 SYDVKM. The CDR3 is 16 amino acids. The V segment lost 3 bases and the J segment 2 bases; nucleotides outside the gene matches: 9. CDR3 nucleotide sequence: TGTGCCAGCAGTTTGGGGCCGGGAGGGACCCCCTACGAGCAGTACTTC. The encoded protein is CASSLGPGGTPYEQYF.

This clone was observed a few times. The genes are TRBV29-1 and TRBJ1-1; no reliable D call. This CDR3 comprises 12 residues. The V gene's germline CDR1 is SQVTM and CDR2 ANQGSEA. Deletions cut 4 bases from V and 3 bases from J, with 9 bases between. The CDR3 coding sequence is TGCAGCGTTGTCGGGTGGGACACTGAAGCTTTCTTT. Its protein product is CSVVGWDTEAFF.

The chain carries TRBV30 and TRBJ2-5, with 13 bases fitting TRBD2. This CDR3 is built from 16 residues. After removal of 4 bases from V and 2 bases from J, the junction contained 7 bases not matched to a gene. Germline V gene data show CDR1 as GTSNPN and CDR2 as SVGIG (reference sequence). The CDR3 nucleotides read TGTGCCTGGAAAACTAGCGGGAGGGCCTCTCAAGAGACCCAGTACTTC. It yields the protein CAWKTSGRASQETQYF.